This T cell receptor beta chain originates from a study of T cells in Graves' hyperthyroidism and ophthalmopathy. RNA transcripts served as the template for amplifying TCR beta CDR3 regions. The HTBI primer set was used in a first-round RT-PCR of the TCR CDR3. MiXCR, applied by TCRdb to the multiplex PCR reads, yields one record per CDR3 protein. The sample carries about 700,000 distinct CDR3 sequences, about 45% recorded once. The origin of this receptor is an adult man with Graves' disease, either hyperthyroidism or ophthalmopathy (not recorded which). The sample was peripheral blood or thyroid tissue (not recorded which).

The CDR3 DNA sequence: TGTGCCAGCAGCTTGCATCGGGCGGCTACTCGGGAAAAACTGTTTTTT. This codes for CASSLHRAATREKLFF. V and J are TRBV7-8 and TRBJ1-4; D is ambiguous. Per the germline V gene, CDR1 is SGHVS and CDR2 is FQNEAQ. The ends were cut back, 3 bases at V and 8 bases at J, with 19 bases in the middle. The CDR3 length is 16 residues.